This T cell receptor beta chain was obtained from a study of blood T cells in healthy people across ages (dated by TCRdb to between 2015 and 2016). The study in broad terms: In model experiments, template switching captured roughly one uniquely barcoded TCR beta cDNA molecule for every two T cells. The study measured age-related changes in TCR beta repertoire diversity using deep sequencing normalized with unique cDNA molecular identifiers. Donors were grouped into four age groups: young (average approximately 15 years), middle-aged (around 39), aged (around 60) and long-lived (approximately 75). To avoid experimental bias, donors of different ages were spread randomly across the sequencing lanes. Using the same blood draw, the study looked at two additional independent replicas of 1 million unique cDNA reads for two donors, one aged 18 to 30 and the other aged 80 or older. Overall study outcomes, separate from this receptor: Observed TCR beta diversity per million T cells fell roughly linearly with age, and a significant reduction was already apparent by age roughly 40. Observed TCR beta diversity correlated strongly with the percentage of naive T cells measured by flow cytometry. Because profiling used bulk unsorted PBMCs, naive and antigen-experienced compartments could not be compared conclusively. Estimates of total diversity from one million sequenced T cells were regarded as lower bounds and underestimates. Donor CMV infection status was unknown, potentially confounding age-related changes in expanded clonotypes. Compared with the aged group, the long-lived group had more naive CD4+ T cells, fewer expanded clones and increased TCR diversity, a pattern suggesting age selection.

The CDR3 measures 16 amino acids from cysteine to phenylalanine. Only the CDR3 DNA is retained, 48 bases long and in frame from the first base. V ends up 6 bases short and J 1 base short, with an unmatched junction base count of 9. CDR1 DFQATT and CDR2 SNEGSKA were looked up in the germline V gene (reference sequence). Donors were a few dozen systemically healthy Caucasian individuals from Russia aged roughly 6 to 90 years. Each donor gave 8 to 10 milliliters of peripheral blood, drawn into EDTA-treated Vacutainer tubes. Ficoll-Paque density-gradient centrifugation was used to isolate PBMCs, with at least 6.5 million obtained per sample. Trizol reagent was used to extract total RNA from PBMCs, with at least 5.5 micrograms per sample. Naive CD45RAhigh/CD27high T cell percentages were measured by flow cytometry on a PBMC aliquot from every donor. A note on this clonotype: It lacks a known antigen. Base qualities are not recorded, but no much larger clone differs from it by a single base.

The receptor library was made with 5' RACE. The data were produced on an Illumina HiSeq 2500. A second about 7 to 11 cycle PCR used a sample-barcoded 5' primer and a J-beta primer mix. A unique molecular identifier was introduced onto each TCR beta cDNA molecule by a template-switch 5' adaptor carrying 12 random nucleotides. Each sample yielded at least 2.5 million CDR3-containing paired-end reads. The Mint cDNA synthesis kit, primed by a TRBC-specific oligonucleotide, was used to synthesize first-strand cDNA from all RNA. After uracil-DNA glycosylase treatment, a first 18-cycle PCR used universal primers M1SS and BC2_uni_R on all cDNA. The source study handled its data this way. Each sample was normalized by randomly selecting 1 million high-quality reads, each carrying a distinct molecular identifier. Instead of being binned into consensus sequences, reads with shared molecular identifiers were discarded. MiTCR, run with a Q25 quality threshold and the strictest error-elimination algorithm, handled CDR3 identification, clonotype clustering and error correction. Lower-bound total TCR beta diversity was estimated with a nonparametric unseen species model using Euler transformation. TCRdb redid the processing of the public reads, applying fastp at Q25 and MiXCR, and retained in-frame beta chains. Entries that share a CDR3 protein sequence are merged under the most common genes and DNA. The V and J calls and clone size come from TCRdb's table, not from the authors' own analysis. The sample profile shows over a million distinct CDR3 sequences; roughly 60% of them were found once. Of the sample, 6.7% falls within the top ten clones.

The V and J genes are TRBV20-1 and TRBJ2-3; 11 bases in the middle match TRBD2. This receptor was identified in a man aged 18-30 years in good health. Sequenced: blood. The DNA sequence is given as TGCAGTGCCGAACCCCCACTAGCGGGGGGCACAGATACGCAGTATTTT. It translates to CSAEPPLAGGTDTQYF.